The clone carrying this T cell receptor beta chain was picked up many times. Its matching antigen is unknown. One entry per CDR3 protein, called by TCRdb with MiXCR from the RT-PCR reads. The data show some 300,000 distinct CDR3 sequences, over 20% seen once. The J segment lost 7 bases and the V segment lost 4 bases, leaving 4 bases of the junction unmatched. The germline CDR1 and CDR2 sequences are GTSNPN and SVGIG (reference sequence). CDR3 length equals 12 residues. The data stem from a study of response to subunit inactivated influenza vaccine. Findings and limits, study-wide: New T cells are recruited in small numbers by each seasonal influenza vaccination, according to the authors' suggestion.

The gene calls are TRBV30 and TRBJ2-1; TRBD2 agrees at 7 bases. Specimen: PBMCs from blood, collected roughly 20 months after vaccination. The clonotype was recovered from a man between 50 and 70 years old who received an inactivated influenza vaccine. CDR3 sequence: CAWKGRENEQFF. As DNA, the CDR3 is TGTGCCTGGAAAGGGAGGGAGAATGAGCAGTTCTTC. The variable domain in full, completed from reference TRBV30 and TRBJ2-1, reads SQTIHQWPATLVQPVGSPLSLECTVEGTSNPNLYWYRQAAGRGLQLLFYSVGIGQISSEVPQNLSASRPQDRQFILSSKKLLLSDSGFYLCAWKGRENEQFFGPGTRLTVL.